This is a list of T cell receptor beta chains from one sample in a study of cytomegalovirus exposure and HLA in healthy donors. Profiled with immunoSEQ multiplex PCR; TCRdb holds only in-frame clones, not every one. This sample has about 160,000 clones, with around 60% found just once. Sequencing was carried out using PBMCs. Receptors were obtained from an older woman in good health and CMV-seropositive. Both conserved end residues are part of each CDR3. D genes are given only for firm matches. Rows may omit the clone size; those that give it use once, few, many or a size class.

j_call d_call clone_size v_call cdr3_aa cdr3_nt
TRBJ2-5 NA few TRBV30 CAWSVRARETQYF TGTGCCTGGAGTGTGAGGGCTCGGGAGACCCAGTACTTC
TRBJ2-1 NA NA TRBV9 CASSFASSYNEQFF TGTGCCAGCAGCTTTGCTAGTTCCTACAATGAGCAGTTCTTC
TRBJ2-2 TRBD1 NA TRBV7-2 CASSLGGRVDGELFF TGTGCCAGCAGCCTAGGGGGCAGGGTGGACGGGGAGCTGTTTTTT
TRBJ2-7 TRBD1 NA TRBV19 CASSASGTGAEQYF TGTGCCAGTAGTGCGTCCGGGACAGGGGCCGAGCAGTACTTC
TRBJ2-6 TRBD2 NA TRBV7-2 CASSFGLAGTSGANVLTF TGTGCCAGCAGCTTCGGACTAGCGGGCACCTCTGGGGCCAACGTCCTGACTTTC
TRBJ1-5 NA few TRBV5-4 CASSLNGGGSNQPQHF TGTGCCAGCAGCTTGAATGGGGGAGGGAGCAATCAGCCCCAGCATTTT
TRBJ1-3 NA NA TRBV28 CASSFRAGFGDTIYF TGTGCCAGCAGTTTCAGGGCGGGGTTTGGTGACACCATATATTTT
TRBJ2-5 TRBD2 NA TRBV4-2 CASSQAASGPETQYF TGTGCCAGCAGCCAAGCGGCTAGCGGCCCGGAGACCCAGTACTTC
TRBJ2-2 TRBD2 once TRBV5-1 CASSLAAGANTGELFF TGCGCCAGCAGCTTGGCGGCGGGAGCGAACACCGGGGAGCTGTTTTTT
TRBJ2-1 TRBD2 NA TRBV6-1 CASSSRTSGIDEQFF TGTGCCAGCAGTTCGCGGACTAGCGGTATCGATGAGCAGTTCTTC
TRBJ2-4 NA NA TRBV28 CASSWAGKQNIQYF TGTGCCAGCAGTTGGGCAGGGAAACAAAACATTCAGTACTTC
TRBJ2-5 NA NA TRBV21-1 CASSKDRGRRGQETQYF TGTGCCAGCAGCAAAGACAGGGGGAGAAGGGGACAAGAGACCCAGTACTTC
TRBJ1-1 NA NA TRBV7-9 CSSSLRESPEAFF TGTTCCAGCAGCTTAAGAGAGTCCCCTGAAGCTTTCTTT